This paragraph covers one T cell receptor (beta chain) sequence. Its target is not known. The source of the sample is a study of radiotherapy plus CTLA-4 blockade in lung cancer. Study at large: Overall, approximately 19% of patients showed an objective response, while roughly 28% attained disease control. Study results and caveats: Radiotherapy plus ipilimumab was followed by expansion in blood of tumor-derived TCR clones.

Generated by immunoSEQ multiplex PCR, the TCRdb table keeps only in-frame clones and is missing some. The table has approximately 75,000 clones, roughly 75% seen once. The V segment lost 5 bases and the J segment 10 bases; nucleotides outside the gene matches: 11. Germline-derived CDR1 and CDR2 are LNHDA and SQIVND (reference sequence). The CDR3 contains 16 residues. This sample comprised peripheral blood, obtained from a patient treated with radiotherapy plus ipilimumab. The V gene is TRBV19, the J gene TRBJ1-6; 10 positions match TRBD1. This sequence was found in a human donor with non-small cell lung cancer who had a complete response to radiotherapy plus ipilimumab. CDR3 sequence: CASSRRDRGGYSPLHF. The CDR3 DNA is TGTGCCAGTAGTCGGCGGGACAGGGGAGGGTACTCACCCCTCCACTTT.